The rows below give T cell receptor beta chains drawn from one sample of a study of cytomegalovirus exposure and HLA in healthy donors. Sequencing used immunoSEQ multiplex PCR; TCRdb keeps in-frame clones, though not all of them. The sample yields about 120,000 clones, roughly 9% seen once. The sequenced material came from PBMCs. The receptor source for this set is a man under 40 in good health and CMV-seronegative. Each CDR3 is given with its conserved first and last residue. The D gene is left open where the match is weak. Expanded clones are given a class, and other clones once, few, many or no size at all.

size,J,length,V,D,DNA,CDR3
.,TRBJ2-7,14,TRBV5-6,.,TGTGCCAGCAGCTTGGGTCAGGGGTCGTACGAGCAGTACTTC,CASSLGQGSYEQYF
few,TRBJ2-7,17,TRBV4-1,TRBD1,TGCGCCAGCAGCCATGGCGCAGGGGGCTTGCGTCTGGGCGAGCAGTACTTC,CASSHGAGGLRLGEQYF
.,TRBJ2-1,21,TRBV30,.,TGTGCCTGGAGTGTACAGGTTCCCTCGTACAGGGATCGTCGGTCCTACAATGAGCAGTTCTTC,CAWSVQVPSYRDRRSYNEQFF
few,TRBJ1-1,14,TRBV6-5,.,TGTGCCAGCAGTTCCAATGGTGCGGTCACTGAAGCTTTCTTT,CASSSNGAVTEAFF
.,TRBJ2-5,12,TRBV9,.,TGTGCCAGCAGTGCAGGGGGGGAGACCCAGTACTTC,CASSAGGETQYF
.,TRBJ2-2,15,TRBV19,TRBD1,TGTGCCAGTAGTCCTGGACAGGGTAATCCCGGGGAGCTGTTTTTT,CASSPGQGNPGELFF
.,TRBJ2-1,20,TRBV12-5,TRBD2,TGTGCTAGTGGTTTGGTTCGGACTAGCGGGGGTACTAGCTCCTACAATGAGCAGTTCTTC,CASGLVRTSGGTSSYNEQFF
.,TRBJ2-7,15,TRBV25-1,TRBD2,TGTGCCAGCAGCGAGACTCTAGCGGGGTTCTACGAGCAGTACTTC,CASSETLAGFYEQYF
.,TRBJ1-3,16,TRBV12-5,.,TGTGCTAGTGGTTTGGGATTCGACAGAGCTGGAAACACCATATATTTT,CASGLGFDRAGNTIYF
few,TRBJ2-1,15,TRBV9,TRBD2,TGTACACGGGTAGCGGGAGGACTTACCTACAATGAGCAGTTCTTC,CTRVAGGLTYNEQFF
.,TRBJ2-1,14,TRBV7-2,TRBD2,TGTGCCAGCACCGTTAGCGGGAGCCGGAATGAGCAGTTCTTC,CASTVSGSRNEQFF
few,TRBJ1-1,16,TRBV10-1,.,TGCGCCAGCAGTGAGACAAAACGGGGTACGAACACTGAAGCTTTCTTT,CASSETKRGTNTEAFF
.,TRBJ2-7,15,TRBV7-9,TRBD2,TGTGCCAGCAGCACTCAGGGACTAGCGGACTACGAGCAGTACTTC,CASSTQGLADYEQYF
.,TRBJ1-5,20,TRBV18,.,TGTGCCAGCTCACCAGGAGGGCGCGGGACGGTGAGTCGGAGGAGTCAGCCCCAGCATTTT,CASSPGGRGTVSRRSQPQHF
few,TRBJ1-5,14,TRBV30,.,TGTGCCTGGAGTCCCTCTTCTAGCAATCAGCCCCAGCATTTT,CAWSPSSSNQPQHF
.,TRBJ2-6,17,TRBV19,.,TGTGCCAGTAGTATAACTTCCCAGGGCTCTGGGGCCAACGTCCTGACTTTC,CASSITSQGSGANVLTF
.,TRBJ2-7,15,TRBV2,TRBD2,TGTGCCAGCAGACCCGGGAGGGGACTAACCTACGAGCAGTACTTC,CASRPGRGLTYEQYF
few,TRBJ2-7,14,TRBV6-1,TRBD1,TGTGCCAGCAGAGCGACAGGGACCCCCTACGAGCAGTACTTC,CASRATGTPYEQYF
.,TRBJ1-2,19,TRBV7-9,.,TGTGCCAGCAGCTTAGCCCCCAGGGGCGGGCAGGGAAGGAGTTATGGCTACACCTTC,CASSLAPRGGQGRSYGYTF
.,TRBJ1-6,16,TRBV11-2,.,TGTGCCAGCAGCTTACAGCCAGGGGTCTATAATTCACCCCTCCACTTT,CASSLQPGVYNSPLHF
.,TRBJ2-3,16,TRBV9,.,TGTGCCAGCAGCGTAGCTATCACAGCAAGCACAGATACGCAGTATTTT,CASSVAITASTDTQYF
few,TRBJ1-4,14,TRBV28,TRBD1,TGTGCCAGCACCCTAAGACAGGGGATGGGGAAACTGTTTTTT,CASTLRQGMGKLFF
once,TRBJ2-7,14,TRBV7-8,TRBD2,TGTGCCAGCAGCCCTAGCGGGGGGACCTACGAGCAGTACTTC,CASSPSGGTYEQYF
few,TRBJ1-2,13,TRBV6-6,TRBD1,TGTGCCAGCAGTGCTACAGGGGGCCGGGGCTACACCTTC,CASSATGGRGYTF
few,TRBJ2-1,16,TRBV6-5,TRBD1,TGTGCCAGCAGTTACGGCCCTACCGGGACAGGGTTTGAGCAGTTCTTC,CASSYGPTGTGFEQFF
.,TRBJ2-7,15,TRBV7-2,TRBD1,TGTGCCAGCAGCTTTTATCTCGGACAGGGCTACGAGCAGTACTTC,CASSFYLGQGYEQYF
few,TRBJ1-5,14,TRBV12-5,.,TGTGCTAGTGTTGAGGGCTTGGGCAATCAGCCCCAGCATTTT,CASVEGLGNQPQHF
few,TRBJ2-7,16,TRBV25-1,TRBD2,TGTGCCAGCTCCCGCGCCCTAGCGGGAGGAACCTACGAGCAGTACTTC,CASSRALAGGTYEQYF
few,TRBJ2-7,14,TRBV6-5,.,TGTGCCAGCAGGTACGACAGGAAAGCCTACGAGCAGTACTTC,CASRYDRKAYEQYF
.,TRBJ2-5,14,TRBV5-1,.,TGCGCCAGCAGCCAACAGGGATCCCAAGAGACCCAGTACTTC,CASSQQGSQETQYF
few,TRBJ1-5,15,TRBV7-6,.,TGTGCCAGCAGCTTAGGGTCGGGTAGCAATCAGCCCCAGCATTTT,CASSLGSGSNQPQHF
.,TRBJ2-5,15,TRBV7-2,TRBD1,TGTGCCAGCAGCCCACAGGGGACAGGGAGACAGACCCAGTACTTC,CASSPQGTGRQTQYF
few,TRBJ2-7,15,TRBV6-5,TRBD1,TGTGCCAGCAGTTACGGGACAGGTAGATCCTACGAGCAGTACTTC,CASSYGTGRSYEQYF
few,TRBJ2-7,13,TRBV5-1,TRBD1,TGCGCCAGTTCGGGACAGGGGTTGTACGAGCAGTACTTC,CASSGQGLYEQYF
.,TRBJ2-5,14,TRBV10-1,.,TGCGCCAGCAGTTCAGGACTGGGATTAGAGACCCAGTACTTC,CASSSGLGLETQYF
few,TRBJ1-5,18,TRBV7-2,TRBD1,TGTGCCAGCAGCCCTGCCGGGACAGGAAAACTGCCCAATCAGCCCCAGCATTTT,CASSPAGTGKLPNQPQHF
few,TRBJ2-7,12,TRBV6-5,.,TGTGCCAGCAGTCCGGGACTCCACGAGCAGTACTTC,CASSPGLHEQYF
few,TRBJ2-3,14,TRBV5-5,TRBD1,TGTGCCAGCAGCCCCGGGACAGGGGGGGATACGCAGTATTTT,CASSPGTGGDTQYF
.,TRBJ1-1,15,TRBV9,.,TGTGCCAGCAGTTCAGGCGGGACGCCGAACACTGAAGCTTTCTTT,CASSSGGTPNTEAFF
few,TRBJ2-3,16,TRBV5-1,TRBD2,TGCGCCAGCAGCCCGACTAGCGGGGGGGGAGCAGATACGCAGTATTTT,CASSPTSGGGADTQYF
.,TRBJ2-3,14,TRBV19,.,TGTGCCAGTAGTCTAACAGGGGGGGCAGATACGCAGTATTTT,CASSLTGGADTQYF
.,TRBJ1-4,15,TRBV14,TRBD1,TGTGCCAGCAGCCAAGGGACAGGGGCGGAGGAAAAACTGTTTTTT,CASSQGTGAEEKLFF
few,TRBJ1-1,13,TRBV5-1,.,TGCGCCAGCAGCGTAGATTTGAACACTGAAGCTTTCTTT,CASSVDLNTEAFF
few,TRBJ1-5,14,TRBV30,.,TGTGCCTGGAGACGCGGAGGGAACAATCAGCCCCAGCATTTT,CAWRRGGNNQPQHF
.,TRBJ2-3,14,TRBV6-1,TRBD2,TGTGCCGCGGGACTAGCGGGGGGAATAGATACGCAGTATTTT,CAAGLAGGIDTQYF
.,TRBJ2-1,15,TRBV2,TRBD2,TGTGCCAGCAACGATGAGACTAGCGGTTACAATGAGCAGTTCTTC,CASNDETSGYNEQFF
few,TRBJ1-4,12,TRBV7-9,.,TGTGCCAGCAGAGGAACAGGGGAAAAACTGTTTTTT,CASRGTGEKLFF
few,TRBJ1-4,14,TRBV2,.,TGTGCCAGCAGTGTAGAACAGCTTAATGAAAAACTGTTTTTT,CASSVEQLNEKLFF
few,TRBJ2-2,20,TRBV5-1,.,TGCGCCAGCAGCCGGTCCCGCAAACTCACAGGGTTAACTGCCACCGGGGAGCTGTTTTTT,CASSRSRKLTGLTATGELFF
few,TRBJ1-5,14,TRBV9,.,TGTGCCAGCAGCGTAGGTCGTGGCAATCAGCCCCAGCATTTT,CASSVGRGNQPQHF
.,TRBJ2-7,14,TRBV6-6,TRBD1,TGTGCCAGCAGTCCCGGGACAGTATCCTACGAGCAGTACTTC,CASSPGTVSYEQYF
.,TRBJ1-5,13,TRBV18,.,TGTGCCAGCTCACCACCAGGCGGCGGGCCCCAGCATTTT,CASSPPGGGPQHF
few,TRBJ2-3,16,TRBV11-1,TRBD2,TGTGCCAGCAGCCCAGTAGCGGGAGTTTCGAAAGATACGCAGTATTTT,CASSPVAGVSKDTQYF
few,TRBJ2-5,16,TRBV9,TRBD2,TGTGCCAGCAGCGTAGTGGGACTAGCGGGAAGCGAGACCCAGTACTTC,CASSVVGLAGSETQYF
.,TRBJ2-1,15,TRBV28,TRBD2,TGTGCCAGCGGGGGCGGACTAGCAGATTACAATGAGCAGTTCTTC,CASGGGLADYNEQFF
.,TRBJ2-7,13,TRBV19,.,TGTGCCAGTAGCAATCAGGTGCAGTACGAGCAGTACTTC,CASSNQVQYEQYF
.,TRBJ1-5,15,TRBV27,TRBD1,TGTGCCAGCAGTACTGGACAGGGCGGCAATCAGCCCCAGCATTTT,CASSTGQGGNQPQHF
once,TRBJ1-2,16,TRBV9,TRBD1,TGTGCCAGCAGCGTAGAATGGACAGGGGGCGTGGGTGGCTACACCTTC,CASSVEWTGGVGGYTF